Sequencing of this TCR beta chain was carried out in a study of identical twins' blood T cells. To note about this clonotype: The junction departs from germline at one end; a sequencing error may be responsible.

TCRdb fed the 5' RACE reads into MiXCR, producing one record per CDR3 protein. The repertoire holds 350,000 to 400,000 distinct CDR3 sequences, with about 28% as singletons. This CDR3 comprises 14 residues. Germline V gives CDR1 MNHNS, CDR2 SASEGT. V is TRBV6-1 and J is TRBJ2-3, with 10 bases aligning to TRBD1. The source is a woman aged 18-55 years in good health. The sequenced sample was PBMCs. In nucleotides, the CDR3 is TGTGCCAGCAGTGGGGGACAGGGGACAGGTACGCAGTATTTT. As protein: CASSGGQGTGTQYF.